Here is one T cell receptor beta chain with its context. Trimming at V came to 2 bases and at J to 2 bases, leaving 8 bases not matched to a gene. The CDR3 sequence is 18 residues long. Germline values: CDR1 SEHNR, CDR2 FQNEAQ (reference sequence). These data originate in a study of blood T cells in healthy people across ages. Across the study: In model experiments, template switching was able to capture about one barcoded beta molecule for every two T cells that were present.

Then a second PCR, running roughly 7 to 11 cycles, was carried out with a sample-barcoded 5' primer and a J-beta primer mix. TCRdb analysed the 5' RACE reads with MiXCR anew, one entry per CDR3 protein. This repertoire shows about 1.4 million distinct CDR3 sequences, approximately 59% found once; its top ten account for about 6.3%. The chain has TRBV7-9 and TRBJ2-1; 11 nucleotides match TRBD2. This clonotype was sampled from a man between 18 and 29 years old in good health. Sequenced material: blood. The CDR3 DNA reads as TGTGCCAGCAGCTTACAAGGTAGCGGGAGGGGCACCTACAATGAGCAGTTCTTC. This sequence encodes CASSLQGSGRGTYNEQFF.